This T cell receptor beta chain originates from a study of control samples from healthy donors and cancer patients. Per the germline V gene, CDR1 is LNHDA and CDR2 is SQIVND (reference sequence). The CDR3 extends over 17 amino acids. Trimming took off 5 bases at V and 2 bases at J, with 19 bases between the two ends. The assay was immunoSEQ multiplex PCR, and TCRdb's table has in-frame clones only and misses some. The table shows more than 85,000 clones, with roughly 80% occurring only once. This clone was counted a single time. The TCR comes from an older man with lung cancer. The chain uses TRBV19 and TRBJ1-3; perhaps TRBD1 as D (6 bases). The specimen sequenced was PBMCs. CDR3 nucleotide sequence: TGTGCCAGTAGTCCGCGGGGCTCGGGGGCACCTGGAAACACCATATATTTT. Translation: CASSPRGSGAPGNTIYF.